The T cell receptor beta chain under discussion was sequenced for a study of blood T cell repertoires in COVID-19. Study as a whole: Sources were T cells, B-cell-depleted T cells, or PBMCs; the material itself was cDNA or gDNA.

Participants reported their clinical history, and cohort assignment relied on those reports. The protocol was immunoSEQ multiplex PCR, while the TCRdb copy is restricted to in-frame clones and leaves out a portion. The data contain approximately 210,000 clones, around 90% of them singletons. Sequencing was performed on PBMCs or T cells enriched from blood (not recorded which). The sequence derives from a woman aged 25 to 45 who had recovered from COVID-19.

The CDR3 reads CAWKPGSSYEQYF. CDR3 coding DNA: TGTGCCTGGAAGCCGGGGTCCTCCTACGAGCAGTACTTC. This rearrangement joins TRBV30 to TRBJ2-7; a weak D match, TRBD2 (5 bases). V lost 4 bases and J 0 bases, leaving 10 bases between the germline ends. The CDR3 is 13 residues long. Per the germline V gene, CDR1 is GTSNPN and CDR2 is SVGIG (reference sequence). Full variable domain (rest looked up from reference TRBV30 and TRBJ2-7): SQTIHQWPATLVQPVGSPLSLECTVEGTSNPNLYWYRQAAGRGLQLLFYSVGIGQISSEVPQNLSASRPQDRQFILSSKKLLLSDSGFYLCAWKPGSSYEQYFGPGTRLTVT.